Sequencing of this T cell receptor beta chain was carried out in a study of shared clonotypes between healthy human individuals. Only Caucasian adults living in Nashville, Tennessee served as donors. The CDR3 extends over 14 amino acids. Trimming took 2 bases from V and 12 from J, leaving 16 bases between them. Germline V gene lookup returns CDR1 LNHNV and CDR2 YYDKDF (reference sequence). About this clone itself: As yet, its antigen is unknown.

The assay was carried out at the deep level. Here immunoSEQ multiplex PCR was the method, and the copy in TCRdb shows in-frame clones only, minus some. The sample carries 1.6 million or so clones, approximately 98.5% recorded once. Whole-study results and caveats: Depth of sequencing was expected to influence donor clonotype sharing.

Sequenced input: naive CD4+ T cells sorted from blood. As to subset: CD45RA+ positively selected. V and J are TRBV15 and TRBJ1-4, with D hard to call. The origin of this receptor is a man aged 30 to 45 in good health. CDR3 sequence: CATSRPQASRELFF. The CDR3 coding sequence is TGTGCCACCAGCAGACCTCAGGCCTCCCGGGAACTGTTTTTT.